These 18 T cell receptor beta chains were all obtained from the same sample, sequenced in a study of CXCR3-negative and CXCR3-positive naive CD8 T cells. Study-wide results and limits: The study found more hydrophobic TRB CDR3s in CXCR3-positive naive cells than in CXCR3-negative naive cells.

The antigens of these receptors remain unknown. UMI-labeled TRB cDNA libraries were prepared by 5' RACE. TCRdb reanalyzed the 5' RACE reads, giving one entry per CDR3 protein sequence and no DNA. This table lists 150,000 or so distinct CDR3 sequences. Input material: naive CXCR3+ CD8+ T cells from blood. Specified subset: CD45RO-CCR7+CD27+CD95- naive CD8+ T cells expressing CXCR3 (TNR3+). Receptors originate from a human donor in good health. Some clones in this sample may be carry-over from other donors' samples.

The chain uses TRBV2 and TRBJ2-2; TCRdb returns TRBD1, unconfirmable since there is no DNA. Germline V gene data show CDR1 as SNHLY and CDR2 as FYNNEI. CDR3 length equals 16 residues. This CDR3 is CASSVDHGHPSGELFF.

This chain joins TRBV5-8 and TRBJ2-1. The CDR3 is 12 amino acids. From germline, CDR1 is SGHTS and CDR2 YDEGEE. The CDR3 is CASSLASLEQFF.

The chain links TRBV29-1 to TRBJ1-1. The CDR3 has 12 amino acids. Germline assignment: CDR1 SQVTM and CDR2 ANQGSEA. The CDR3 loop is CSVGLLNTEAFF.

This chain connects TRBV15 to TRBJ2-2; TCRdb returns TRBD1, unconfirmable since there is no DNA. CDR3 length: 16 residues. CDR1 and CDR2 from the germline V gene are LNHNV and YYDKDF (reference sequence). The CDR3 sequence: CATSRVEGASDGELFF.

The chain recombines TRBV7-9 with TRBJ2-3; absent DNA, TCRdb's TRBD2 call cannot be checked. The CDR3 consists of 17 residues. From germline, CDR1 is SEHNR and CDR2 FQNEAQ (reference sequence). CDR3 sequence reads: CASRPRLAGGSTDTQYF.

J is TRBJ1-2 and V is TRBV29-1. The CDR3 has 11 residues. The germline CDR1 and CDR2 sequences are SQVTM and ANQGSEA. The CDR3 sequence is CSVEDTGGYTF. Complete variable domain (other parts from reference TRBV29-1 and TRBJ1-2): SAVISQKPSRDICQRGTSLTIQCQVDSQVTMMFWYRQQPGQSLTLIATANQGSEATYESGFVIDKFPISRPNLTFSTLTVSNMSPEDSSIYLCSVEDTGGYTFGSGTRLTVV.

The chain couples TRBV6-2 or TRBV6-3 to TRBJ1-3. Germline values: CDR1 MNHEY, CDR2 SVGEGT. The CDR3 has 16 amino acids. The CDR3: CASSLLVRRERNTIYF.

V is TRBV20-1 and J is TRBJ2-5. The CDR3 totals 13 residues. The germline gives CDR1 DFQATT, CDR2 SNEGSKA (reference sequence). The CDR3 here is CSARFLAGETQYF.

This chain joins TRBV7-9 and TRBJ2-2; the D call from TCRdb, TRBD2, cannot be confirmed without DNA. Germline loops: CDR1 SEHNR, CDR2 FQNEAQ (reference sequence). CDR3 length: 17 amino acids. The chain's CDR3 is CASSITGTSGNTGELFF.

The chain has TRBV7-8 and TRBJ2-7; TCRdb lists TRBD2, though no DNA is available to test this call. CDR1 SGHVS and CDR2 FQNEAQ come from the germline V gene. CDR3 length equals 15 residues. Here the CDR3 reads CASSNYSGDSYEQYF.

The chain recombines TRBV7-6 with TRBJ1-5. Germline assignment: CDR1 SGHVS and CDR2 FNYEAQ. CDR3 size: 16 residues. This CDR3 reads CASSLEPHQINQPQHF.

The genes are TRBV5-1 and TRBJ1-4. The CDR3 runs to 15 residues. CDR1 is SGHRS and CDR2 is YFSETQ in the germline V gene. The CDR3 protein is CASSLRPATNEKLFF.

The chain links TRBV10-3 to TRBJ2-7. Germline loops: CDR1 ENHRY, CDR2 SYGVKD. This CDR3 is 18 amino acids long. CDR3 protein: CAISETKKRRTAANEQYF.

The gene calls are TRBV7-2 and TRBJ2-3; TCRdb reports TRBD2, a call that lacks DNA to check it against. The CDR3 has 15 residues. CDR1 is SGHTA and CDR2 is FQGNSA in the germline V gene. This CDR3 reads CASSLPSRYTDTQYF.

The chain combines TRBV25-1 with TRBJ2-7; the TRBD1 assignment by TCRdb is unverifiable without DNA. Germline CDR1 is MGHDK and CDR2 is SYGVNS. The CDR3 has 16 residues. The CDR3 loop reads CASSPQAGTGSYEQYF.

The gene calls are TRBV6-5 and TRBJ1-1. Germline V gives CDR1 MNHEY, CDR2 SVGAGI. This CDR3 has 15 amino acids. CDR3 in amino acids: CASSYGGEMNTEAFF.

The chain joins TRBV19 to TRBJ2-2; TCRdb indicates TRBD1, and absent DNA this call remains unverified. Germline CDR1 and CDR2: LNHDA and SQIVND (reference sequence). The CDR3 is made up of 14 amino acids. The CDR3 spells CASSPTGATGELFF.

The rearrangement links TRBV6-5 to TRBJ1-2. CDR3 length: 14 amino acids. Germline-derived CDR1 and CDR2 are MNHEY and SVGAGI. The CDR3 protein is CASSSLNLNYGYTF.